A selection of T cell receptor beta chains follows, all from one sample in a study of blood T cells in healthy people across ages. TCRdb re-called the 5' RACE reads with MiXCR, one entry per CDR3 protein. The sample contains approximately 1,700,000 distinct CDR3 sequences, about two fifths of which appear only once. The sequenced material came from blood. All receptors come from a human donor in good health. The conserved cysteine and the conserved F or W are not part of the CDR3 here. A D gene is named only where the DNA matches it firmly.

CDR3: ASSLVDINYGYT
V: TRBV7-9
J: TRBJ1-2
D: NA

CDR3: ASSLDRGVGYEQY
V: TRBV7-2
J: TRBJ2-7
D: TRBD1

CDR3: ASRVDSVHNQPQH
V: TRBV7-3
J: TRBJ1-5
D: NA

CDR3: ASSVGAGTRNEQY
V: TRBV5-1
J: NA
D: NA

CDR3: ASRTSGATDTQY
V: TRBV5-1
J: TRBJ2-3
D: TRBD2

CDR3: ASSSISGSTDTQY
V: TRBV12-3/TRBV12-4
J: TRBJ2-3
D: NA

CDR3: ATSFAGSSYNEQF
V: TRBV15
J: TRBJ2-1
D: NA

CDR3: ASSPGYEALQF
V: TRBV3-1
J: TRBJ2-1
D: NA

CDR3: ASSQGPEMNTEAF
V: TRBV4-3
J: TRBJ1-1
D: NA

CDR3: ASSPKMTLGGEYGYT
V: TRBV7-2
J: TRBJ1-2
D: NA

CDR3: ASSIRGGSGAVYGYT
V: TRBV19
J: TRBJ1-2
D: NA

CDR3: ASSLAMSETQY
V: TRBV7-6
J: TRBJ2-5
D: NA

CDR3: ASSFLDSNYGYT
V: TRBV5-6
J: TRBJ1-2
D: NA

CDR3: ASSELRGYNQPQH
V: TRBV2
J: TRBJ1-5
D: NA

CDR3: ASSVDVGDGYT
V: TRBV9
J: TRBJ1-2
D: NA

CDR3: SARDPGSWGYT
V: TRBV20-1
J: TRBJ1-2
D: NA

CDR3: ASSLHGGSGNTIY
V: TRBV7-3
J: TRBJ1-3
D: NA

CDR3: AGSLLAGQETQY
V: TRBV11-2
J: TRBJ2-5
D: TRBD2

CDR3: ASSRGGLAGGRWTETQY
V: TRBV4-2
J: TRBJ2-5
D: TRBD2

CDR3: ASIVWTGAQETQY
V: TRBV7-2
J: TRBJ2-5
D: TRBD1

CDR3: ASSTTGGYT
V: TRBV7-9
J: TRBJ1-2
D: NA

CDR3: ASSQAITDYGYT
V: TRBV4-2
J: TRBJ1-2
D: NA

CDR3: ASSLVFGTSQETQY
V: TRBV5-8
J: TRBJ2-5
D: NA

CDR3: ASTPGTGTYNEQF
V: TRBV2
J: TRBJ2-1
D: TRBD1

CDR3: ASSSRYYEQY
V: TRBV6-2/TRBV6-3
J: TRBJ2-7
D: NA

CDR3: ASSARRDRTEAF
V: TRBV12-3/TRBV12-4
J: TRBJ1-1
D: TRBD1

CDR3: ASSQGWQGVGYT
V: TRBV14
J: TRBJ1-2
D: NA

CDR3: SVDVQGREGYT
V: TRBV29-1
J: TRBJ1-2
D: NA

CDR3: AISDSPRHLQKGNEQF
V: TRBV10-3
J: TRBJ2-1
D: NA

CDR3: ASSYSGPSGLKETRY
V: TRBV6-5
J: TRBJ2-5
D: TRBD2

CDR3: SVRGHLTYEQY
V: TRBV29-1
J: TRBJ2-7
D: NA

CDR3: ASPNVGYGYT
V: TRBV6-5
J: TRBJ1-2
D: NA

CDR3: AISAGVETQY
V: TRBV10-3
J: TRBJ2-5
D: NA

CDR3: ATSGGIGYEQY
V: TRBV15
J: TRBJ2-7
D: NA

CDR3: ASSFKGGNWGPGNYGYT
V: TRBV7-8
J: TRBJ1-2
D: NA